The present TCR beta chain was sequenced within a study of blood T cell repertoires in COVID-19 (dated by TCRdb to the early 2020s). The study in broad terms: Samples from collaborators originated in the United States, Italy and Spain and spanned both the acute and convalescent phases of COVID-19. The samples were drawn from the first 160 participants of the ongoing ImmuneRACE study and from over a thousand subjects provided by 6 global collaborators. A de-identified subject ID, COVID-19 status, age in years and sex were almost always included in the sample metadata. The repertoires were released in a freely available public database meant as a resource for research on the immune response to SARS-CoV-2. The prospective study material was composed of cDNA or gDNA derived from T cells, B-cell-depleted T cells, or PBMCs. The dataset comprised deeply sampled blood TCRbeta repertoires from subjects exposed to, actively infected with, or recovered from COVID-19. Where available, HLA class I and class II types were taken from metadata supplied by the sample provider and were not determined by assay-based typing.

The immunoSEQ Assay, a bias-controlled multiplex PCR, was used to amplify TCRbeta CDR3 regions from genomic DNA. The paper's processing steps were these. The number of nucleated cells in each sample was estimated from the amplification of reference gene primers within the assay. Sequence reads were collapsed and filtered to measure the absolute abundance of every unique TCRbeta CDR3 rearrangement. For each sample, productive Simpson clonality was calculated as the square root of Simpson's diversity index across productive rearrangements. The table was pulled from immuneACCESS by TCRdb, which kept in-frame rearrangements only. Such tables lose some clones; where checked, under half of the loss comes from unresolved V genes, and the rest has no known cause. Clonal size and the V and J genes are those of that table, whereas D and trimming came from the DNA. The table for this sample lists about 250,000 clones; approximately 90% of them were counted only once. The ten largest clonotypes hold approximately 6% of the sample.

Beyond this particular receptor, the publication reports: How much clinical and demographic metadata was included differed by source and by participant, and the metadata was provided uncurated.

Trimming accounts for 4 bases at V and 8 bases at J, while the number of junction bases matched to no gene is 12. Inclusive of the bounding cysteine and phenylalanine, the CDR3 is 16 residues long. The kept DNA is CDR3 alone, 48 bases in frame from the first base. CDR1 LNHDA and CDR2 SQIVND are derived from the germline V gene (reference sequence). One collaborating source in Seattle enrolled patients while the patients were actively infected and followed the patients over time throughout the course of disease. Collaborating institutions collected whole blood in K2EDTA tubes following their own protocols. For TCRbeta analysis, collaborator samples were shipped as frozen whole blood, as isolated PBMCs, or as DNA extracted from either sample type. A word on this clone: This receptor's antigen is unknown. Nothing much larger sits one base from this clone, and base qualities are not available.

The rearranged segments are TRBV19 and TRBJ2-1, with TRBD2 identical over 9 junction bases. The specimen sequenced was peripheral blood. The sequence derives from a woman in her 30s with COVID-19, enrolled during active disease. The CDR3 protein: CASSRISGSGSYEQFF. The nucleotide sequence reads as follows: TGTGCCAGTAGTAGAATATCGGGTAGCGGGAGCTATGAGCAGTTCTTC.